A selection of T cell receptor beta chains follows, all from one sample in a study of a mutant IDH1 vaccine in newly diagnosed glioma. Sequencing used immunoSEQ multiplex PCR; TCRdb keeps in-frame clones, though not all of them. This table has about 69,000 clones, around 87% appearing once. Their cognate antigens are unknown. The starting material was PBMCs, obtained from a glioma patient whose treatment included an IDH1 peptide vaccine. The receptors stem from a man aged 25-45 years with glioma. The CDR3 runs from the conserved cysteine through the conserved F or W. D genes are given only for firm matches. Only some rows state a clone size, as once, few, many or a class for expanded clones.

abundance,j_gene,d_gene,v_gene,CDR3aa,CDR3nt
.,TRBJ1-6,.,TRBV2,CASGTNYNSPLHF,TGTGCCAGTGGGACAAACTATAATTCACCCCTCCACTTT
.,TRBJ1-2,TRBD1,TRBV7-9,CASSGRDRVGYTF,TGTGCCAGCAGCGGCCGGGACAGGGTTGGCTACACCTTC
.,TRBJ2-2,TRBD1,TRBV5-1,CASSSGTANTGELFF,TGCGCCAGCAGTTCCGGGACAGCGAACACCGGGGAGCTGTTTTTT
.,TRBJ2-1,.,TRBV7-9,CASSSRAGWNEQFF,TGTGCCAGCAGCTCGCGGGCAGGCTGGAATGAGCAGTTCTTC
.,TRBJ2-2,.,TRBV9,CASSVAGRGNTGELFF,TGTGCCAGCAGCGTAGCCGGCAGGGGGAACACCGGGGAGCTGTTTTTT
.,TRBJ1-1,.,TRBV6-1,CASGRGNTEAFF,TGTGCCAGCGGTCGGGGGAACACTGAAGCTTTCTTT
.,TRBJ1-2,.,TRBV27,CASREGGEYYGYTF,TGTGCCAGCAGGGAGGGCGGGGAATACTATGGCTACACCTTC
.,TRBJ2-5,TRBD1,TRBV5-1,CASAPLGQPQETQYF,TGCGCCAGCGCCCCACTGGGACAGCCCCAAGAGACCCAGTACTTC
.,TRBJ1-1,TRBD1,TRBV9,CASSPGTGGEAFF,TGTGCCAGCAGCCCCGGGACAGGTGGTGAAGCTTTCTTT
.,TRBJ1-1,.,TRBV7-9,CASSGSQDTEAFF,TGTGCCAGCAGTGGGTCACAGGACACTGAAGCTTTCTTT
.,TRBJ2-2,TRBD1,TRBV19,CASSGQGQGARTGELFF,TGTGCCAGTAGTGGACAGGGACAGGGGGCGCGCACCGGGGAGCTGTTTTTT
.,TRBJ2-7,TRBD1,TRBV5-1,CASRPGQGAREQYF,TGCGCCAGCAGACCCGGACAGGGGGCGCGTGAGCAGTACTTC
.,TRBJ2-3,.,TRBV7-9,CASSFHGDRTDTQYF,TGTGCCAGCAGCTTCCACGGAGATCGCACAGATACGCAGTATTTT
.,TRBJ2-7,.,TRBV5-5,CASSLGVWAPYEQYF,TGTGCCAGCAGTCTGGGTGTGTGGGCCCCCTACGAGCAGTACTTC
.,TRBJ1-5,.,TRBV21-1,CASSKIDRQGMCGNQPQHF,TGTGCCAGCAGCAAAATTGACCGGCAGGGGATGTGTGGCAATCAGCCCCAGCATTTT
.,TRBJ1-5,.,TRBV4-3,CASSQSAGGNQPQHF,TGCGCCAGCAGCCAATCCGCAGGGGGCAATCAGCCCCAGCATTTT
.,TRBJ1-5,TRBD1,TRBV28,CASSLGDREGQPQHF,TGTGCCAGCAGTTTGGGTGACAGGGAGGGCCAGCCCCAGCATTTT
.,TRBJ2-7,.,TRBV25-1,CASTGPGRSYEQYF,TGTGCCAGCACCGGCCCCGGGCGGTCCTACGAGCAGTACTTC
.,TRBJ1-3,.,TRBV2,CASIGQSRNTIYF,TGTGCCAGCATCGGGCAGTCAAGAAACACCATATATTTT
.,TRBJ1-2,TRBD1,TRBV27,CASSLYAGGANYGYTF,TGTGCCAGCAGTTTATATGCAGGGGGCGCTAACTATGGCTACACCTTC
.,TRBJ2-1,.,TRBV27,CASSPLGGAGKIYNEQFF,TGTGCCAGCAGTCCACTAGGCGGGGCAGGGAAGATCTACAATGAGCAGTTCTTC
once,TRBJ2-1,.,TRBV7-3,CASSLTEYNEQFF,TGTGCCAGCAGCTTGACCGAGTACAATGAGCAGTTCTTC
few,TRBJ1-1,.,TRBV28,CASSFSRRPNTEAFF,TGTGCCAGCAGCTTCTCCCGGCGGCCGAACACTGAAGCTTTCTTT
.,TRBJ1-3,.,TRBV5-4,CASSQLHLSSGNTIYF,TGTGCCAGCAGCCAACTACACCTTTCCTCTGGAAACACCATATATTTT
.,TRBJ2-7,.,TRBV5-4,CASSLIQGTYEQYF,TGTGCCAGCAGCTTGATTCAGGGTACCTACGAGCAGTACTTC
.,TRBJ2-3,TRBD1,TRBV19,CASSPGQGRTQYF,TGTGCCAGTAGCCCAGGACAGGGCCGTACGCAGTATTTT
.,TRBJ1-2,.,TRBV7-8,CASSLELGAQGGYTF,TGTGCCAGCAGCCTGGAACTGGGGGCGCAGGGTGGCTACACCTTC
.,TRBJ1-3,.,TRBV9,CASSVGPAGGGNTIYF,TGTGCCAGCAGCGTAGGCCCGGCCGGGGGGGGAAACACCATATATTTT
.,TRBJ1-1,.,TRBV2,CASHRAPNTEAFF,TGTGCCAGCCACAGGGCGCCGAACACTGAAGCTTTCTTT
.,TRBJ1-1,.,TRBV7-7,CASSLDRNTEAFF,TGTGCCAGCAGCTTGGACAGGAACACTGAAGCTTTCTTT
.,TRBJ1-3,.,TRBV28,CASRRHTGNTIYF,TGTGCCAGCAGGCGTCATACTGGAAACACCATATATTTT
.,TRBJ1-1,.,TRBV28,CASSLSGGNTEAFF,TGTGCCAGCAGTTTAAGTGGGGGGAACACTGAAGCTTTCTTT
.,TRBJ2-5,.,TRBV7-2,CASSSDWQETQYF,TGTGCCAGCAGCTCCGACTGGCAAGAGACCCAGTACTTC
.,TRBJ2-3,.,TRBV5-4,CASSPGTTDTQYF,TGTGCCAGCAGCCCCGGGACCACAGATACGCAGTATTTT
.,TRBJ2-7,.,TRBV5-8,CASSRTRYEQYF,TGTGCCAGCAGCCGAACAAGATACGAGCAGTACTTC
.,TRBJ2-1,.,TRBV5-4,CASSWGGGDEQFF,TGTGCCAGCAGCTGGGGGGGCGGCGATGAGCAGTTCTTC
.,TRBJ1-5,.,TRBV19,CATGMSPRNSNQPQHF,TGTGCCACTGGAATGAGTCCAAGAAATAGCAATCAGCCCCAGCATTTT
.,TRBJ2-7,TRBD2,TRBV5-4,CASSSRTSGKSSYEQYF,TGTGCCAGCAGCTCCCGGACTAGCGGTAAATCCTCCTACGAGCAGTACTTC
.,TRBJ1-5,TRBD1,TRBV23-1,CASSHPYQGENQPQHF,TGCGCCAGCAGTCACCCCTACCAGGGGGAAAATCAGCCCCAGCATTTT
.,TRBJ2-7,.,TRBV5-4,CASSFGPTYEQYF,TGTGCCAGCAGCTTCGGACCAACCTACGAGCAGTACTTC
.,TRBJ1-4,.,TRBV4-1,CASSQDTGVREKLFF,TGCGCCAGCAGCCAAGATACCGGGGTTCGGGAAAAACTGTTTTTT
once,TRBJ2-7,TRBD2,TRBV6-4,CASRMGKREWDEQYF,TGTGCCAGCAGGATGGGGAAGCGGGAGTGGGACGAGCAGTACTTC
once,TRBJ1-1,.,TRBV18,CASYTPGVNTEAFF,TGTGCCAGCTATACGCCCGGGGTGAACACTGAAGCTTTCTTT
.,TRBJ2-1,TRBD2,TRBV9,CASSPLAGGPRGNEQFF,TGTGCCAGCAGCCCTCTAGCGGGAGGGCCTAGGGGCAATGAGCAGTTCTTC
.,TRBJ1-5,.,TRBV30,CAWSETRFSNQPQHF,TGTGCCTGGAGCGAGACTCGATTTAGCAATCAGCCCCAGCATTTT